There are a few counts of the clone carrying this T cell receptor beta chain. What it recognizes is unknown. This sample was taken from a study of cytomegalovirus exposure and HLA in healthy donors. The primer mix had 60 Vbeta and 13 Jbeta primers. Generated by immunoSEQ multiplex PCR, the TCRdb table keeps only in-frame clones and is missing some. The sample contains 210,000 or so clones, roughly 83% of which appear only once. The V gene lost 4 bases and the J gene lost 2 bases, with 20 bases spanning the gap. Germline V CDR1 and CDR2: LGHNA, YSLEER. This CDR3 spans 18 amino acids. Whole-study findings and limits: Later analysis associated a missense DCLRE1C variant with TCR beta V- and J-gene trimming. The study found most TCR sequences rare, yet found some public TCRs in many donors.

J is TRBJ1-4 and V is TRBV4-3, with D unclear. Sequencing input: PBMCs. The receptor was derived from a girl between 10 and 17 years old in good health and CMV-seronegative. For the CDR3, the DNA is TGCGCCAGCAGCCGCAGACACCCGTCCCTTGGGACTAATGAAAAACTGTTTTTT. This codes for CASSRRHPSLGTNEKLFF.